The 28 T cell receptor beta chains given below trace back to one sample, sequenced in a study of T-cell memory formation after mild COVID-19 (dated by TCRdb to the early 2020s). Library prep was done by 5' RACE. TCRdb shows the sequencer as Illumina NovaSeq 6000. TCRdb passed the public sequencing reads through fastp at Q25 and MiXCR, retaining productive beta sequences. CDR3 protein sequences are deduplicated, and each keeps its most common genes and DNA. The sample contains roughly 170,000 distinct CDR3 sequences, roughly 20% of them found a single time. The ten largest clones add up to around 3.9% of the sample. Input material: PBMCs or a T cell subset sorted from them (not recorded which). These receptors all come from a man in his late teens or twenties who had mild COVID-19 (a few samples of this study predate the infection). The sample titles of this study are shuffled in the database, so cell type and time point are left out; the donor was told from shared clones.

This clonotype has more than one count but fewer than ten. The chain recombines TRBV5-1 with TRBJ1-2; D uncertain. This CDR3 region has 15 residues. V was pared by 4 bases and J by 8 bases, with 21 bases between. CDR1 and CDR2 (germline): SGHRS, YFSETQ. CDR3 in DNA: TGCGCCAGCAGCGCCTCGGGAACGTTATACGGGGGCTACACCTTC. It codes for CASSASGTLYGGYTF.

The rearrangement links TRBV9 to TRBJ2-3; a weak D match, TRBD1 (6 bases). This CDR3 comprises 15 residues. The germline CDR1 and CDR2 sequences are SGDLS and YYNGEE. V was clipped by 4 bases and J by 1 base, with 13 bases between them. CDR3 nucleotide sequence: TGTGCCAGCAGCCCATCGCACAGGGGCACAGATACGCAGTATTTT. Its protein is CASSPSHRGTDTQYF. The full variable domain, with the rest looked up from reference TRBV9 and TRBJ2-3, is DSGVTQTPKHLITATGQRVTLRCSPRSGDLSVYWYQQSLDQGLQFLIQYYNGEERAKGNILERFSAQQFPDLHSELNLSSLELGDSALYFCASSPSHRGTDTQYFGPGTRLTVL.

This clonotype appeared a few times. The chain uses TRBV10-3 and TRBJ2-5; 11 bases map to TRBD2. The CDR3 runs 15 residues. Germline values: CDR1 ENHRY, CDR2 SYGVKD. The junction had 5 bases not matched to a gene; V was cut back by 7 bases and J by 1 base. This CDR3 is CAIKASGGPQETQYF. For the CDR3, the DNA is TGTGCCATCAAGGCTAGCGGGGGGCCCCAAGAGACCCAGTACTTC.

This clonotype showed up just a few times. The chain uses TRBV20-1 and TRBJ2-5, with 8 bases aligning to TRBD2. After removal of 6 bases from V and 9 bases from J, the junction contained 18 bases not matched to a gene. The length of the CDR3 is 15 residues. The germline V gene encodes CDR1 DFQATT and CDR2 SNEGSKA (reference sequence). In DNA form, the CDR3 reads TGCAGTGCCCCGGGACCGACACTAGCGGTCAGGGCCCAGTACTTC. Translation gives CSAPGPTLAVRAQYF.

This clonotype came up many times. This chain connects TRBV7-9 to TRBJ1-4; 7 positions agree with TRBD1. The junction had 5 bases not matched to a gene; V was cut back by 6 bases and J by 4 bases. CDR1 is SEHNR, CDR2 FQNEAQ, per germline (reference sequence). CDR3 size: 14 residues. CDR3 sequence (DNA): TGTGCCAGCAGAGATAACAGGGGTAATGAAAAACTGTTTTTT. This sequence encodes CASRDNRGNEKLFF.

This clonotype was detected a few times. The rearrangement uses TRBV11-1 and TRBJ2-1; TRBD2 agrees at 10 bases. Germline CDR1 is SGHAT and CDR2 is FQDESV (reference sequence). The CDR3 sequence is 15 residues long. Losses at the gene ends were 4 bases for V and 3 bases for J; bases not matched to a gene: 3. Written as DNA, the CDR3 is TGTGCCAGCAGCTCCGGGACTAGCGACTACAATGAGCAGTTCTTC. Translation gives CASSSGTSDYNEQFF.

This sequence joins TRBV9 and TRBJ2-1; D is possibly TRBD1 (5 bases). This CDR3 has 12 amino acids. The V end lost 1 base, the J end lost 9 bases, and 8 bases lay between the germline ends. Germline V gives CDR1 SGDLS, CDR2 YYNGEE. The CDR3 DNA is TGTGCCAGCAGCGTAATCCAGGGTGAGCAGTTCTTC. Its translation is CASSVIQGEQFF.

CDR3 sequence: CSARERGLSYNEQFF. The DNA for the CDR3 is TGCAGTGCTAGAGAGCGGGGGCTTTCCTACAATGAGCAGTTCTTC. The gene calls are TRBV20-1 and TRBJ2-1, with D perhaps TRBD2 (7 bases). V was pared by 0 bases and J by 1 base, with 10 bases between. This CDR3 is 15 amino acids long. Germline V CDR1 and CDR2: DFQATT, SNEGSKA (reference sequence).

J is TRBJ1-2 and V is TRBV12-3 or TRBV12-4; 12 positions agree with TRBD1. The CDR3 sequence is 15 residues long. The V gene end was trimmed by 5 bases and the J gene end by 6 bases; junction bases not matched to a gene: 7. CDR3 amino acids: CASSPAGTGGNGYTF. The DNA of the CDR3 is TGTGCCAGCAGTCCCGCCGGGACAGGGGGCAATGGCTACACCTTC.

This chain links TRBV7-9 with TRBJ2-7, with D perhaps matching TRBD1 (6 bases). The CDR3 is made up of 16 amino acids. Germline V gene data show CDR1 as SEHNR and CDR2 as FQNEAQ (reference sequence). Trimming left V 5 bases short and J 1 base short, with 18 bases between. The CDR3 sequence: CASSPWRTERSYEQYF. CDR3 sequence (DNA): TGTGCCAGCAGCCCCTGGAGGACAGAAAGATCCTACGAGCAGTACTTC.

This clonotype was seen only a few times. The V call is TRBV25-1, the J call TRBJ1-4, with 9 bases aligning to TRBD1. With 3 bases clipped from V and 8 bases from J, the junction kept 10 bases outside the gene matches. The germline V gene has CDR1 MGHDK and CDR2 SYGVNS. The CDR3 is made up of 16 amino acids. For the CDR3, the DNA is TGTGCCAGCAGTGACTCCCCCGGGACAGGGTCGGAAAAACTGTTTTTT. This encodes CASSDSPGTGSEKLFF.

This clonotype was found a few times. The chain carries TRBV27 and TRBJ1-5; D gene unclear. There are 18 residues in the CDR3. Germline V gives CDR1 MNHEY, CDR2 SMNVEV (reference sequence). Trimming removed 4 bases at V and 0 bases at J, with 19 bases between. The CDR3 loop is CASSYAYQVGYSNQPQHF. CDR3 DNA: TGTGCCAGCAGTTACGCCTACCAGGTGGGCTATAGCAATCAGCCCCAGCATTTT.

The V gene is TRBV5-1, the J gene TRBJ2-3; TRBD1 is a possible D gene (6 bases). The germline V gene has CDR1 SGHRS and CDR2 YFSETQ. CDR3 length: 15 residues. Trimming cost V 5 bases and J 1 base, with 14 bases left between them. CDR3 region: CASRMGAGGTDTQYF. The CDR3 nucleotides read TGCGCCAGCAGAATGGGGGCTGGGGGCACAGATACGCAGTATTTT. Drawing the rest from reference TRBV5-1 and TRBJ2-3, the complete variable domain is KAGVTQTPRYLIKTRGQQVTLSCSPISGHRSVSWYQQTPGQGLQFLFEYFSETQRNKGNFPGRFSGRQFSNSRSEMNVSTLELGDSALYLCASRMGAGGTDTQYFGPGTRLTVL.

This clonotype was counted a few times. The CDR3 bases are TGTGCCATCAGTGAGTCTCGGCAGGCAACGGGGGGGCAGTACTTC. Encoded protein: CAISESRQATGGQYF. This chain uses TRBV10-3 with TRBJ2-7; 7 bases line up with TRBD2. Looked up from germline, CDR1 is ENHRY and CDR2 is SYGVKD. V shed 0 bases and J 9 bases; nucleotides not matched to a gene: 11. There are 15 residues in the CDR3.

This clonotype came up a few times. The V gene is TRBV19, the J gene TRBJ2-1; 10 bases are shared with TRBD2. The junction had 12 bases not matched to a gene; V was cut back by 7 bases and J by 9 bases. This CDR3 is built from 15 residues. Germline loops: CDR1 LNHDA, CDR2 SQIVND (reference sequence). This CDR3 reads CASTQTGLAGVEQFF. DNA for the CDR3: TGTGCCAGTACCCAAACCGGGCTAGCGGGGGTTGAGCAGTTCTTC.

This clonotype was observed a handful of times. The CDR3 reads CSVEGQGHEQYV. For the CDR3, the DNA is TGCAGCGTGGAGGGACAGGGTCACGAGCAGTACGTC. The rearrangement uses TRBV29-1 and TRBJ2-7; 9 nucleotides align to TRBD1. Per germline, CDR1 SQVTM and CDR2 ANQGSEA. Trimming took 6 bases from V and 5 from J; bases not matched to a gene: 5. The CDR3 extends over 12 amino acids.

This clonotype has at least ten counts. This chain connects TRBV5-1 to TRBJ2-3; TRBD1 matches at 10 bases. The V segment lost 4 bases and the J segment 4 bases; nucleotides outside the gene matches: 6. CDR1 is SGHRS, CDR2 YFSETQ, per germline. The CDR3 is 15 residues long. The CDR3 protein is CASSRRTGGSDTQYF. The DNA of the CDR3 is TGCGCCAGCAGCCGTAGGACAGGGGGTTCAGATACGCAGTATTTT.

This clonotype was picked up a small number of times. The CDR3 loop is CASSPGQGASSDTQYF. The DNA of the CDR3 is TGTGCCAGCAGCCCGGGACAGGGGGCTTCTTCAGATACGCAGTATTTT. The rearrangement uses TRBV11-2 and TRBJ2-3; 12 bases match TRBD1. The CDR3 sequence is 16 residues long. The trim removed 5 bases at V and 4 bases at J, leaving 7 bases unmatched. The germline V gene has CDR1 SGHAT and CDR2 FQNNGV. Drawing the rest from reference TRBV11-2 and TRBJ2-3, the complete variable domain is EAGVAQSPRYKIIEKRQSVAFWCNPISGHATLYWYQQILGQGPKLLIQFQNNGVVDDSQLPKDRFSAERLKGVDSTLKIQPAKLEDSAVYLCASSPGQGASSDTQYFGPGTRLTVL.

In its sample, this clonotype was seen a few times. The J gene is TRBJ1-1, the V gene TRBV5-7; no reliable D call. Being an ORF, TRBV5-7 has a function that is uncertain. This CDR3 contains 12 residues. Trimming cost V 1 base and J 8 bases, with 9 bases left between them. CDR3 sequence (DNA): TGTGCCAGCAGCTTGCCCCCTAGAGAAGCTTTCTTT. Translated: CASSLPPREAFF.

The CDR3 DNA is TGTGCCAGTAGTAACGTCGGAGAAGAGACCCAGTACTTC. This gives the protein CASSNVGEETQYF. The chain joins TRBV19 to TRBJ2-5; D is uncertain. Trimming took off 4 bases at V and 3 bases at J, with 9 bases between the two ends. Germline V gives CDR1 LNHDA, CDR2 SQIVND (reference sequence). The CDR3 runs 13 residues.

This clonotype was counted many times. J is TRBJ1-2 and V is TRBV7-2; D is ambiguous. Trimming took 1 base from V and 8 from J, leaving 14 bases between them. CDR1 is SGHTA, CDR2 FQGNSA, per germline. The CDR3 spans 14 residues. CDR3 nucleotide sequence: TGTGCCAGCAGCTTAGGGCAACGCCGTGAGGGCTACACCTTC. Protein: CASSLGQRREGYTF.

Ten or more counts support this clonotype. V and J are TRBV20-1 and TRBJ1-4; D gene uncertain. Per the germline V gene, CDR1 is DFQATT and CDR2 is SNEGSKA (reference sequence). This CDR3 contains 14 residues. Trimming removed 0 bases at V and 8 bases at J, with 13 bases between. The CDR3 DNA reads as TGCAGTGCTAGAGAAGAGTCCCTTAGGGAAAAACTGTTTTTT. This gives the protein CSAREESLREKLFF.

In this sample, this clonotype turned up a few times. The chain joins TRBV7-2 to TRBJ2-1; no reliable D call. The CDR3 extends over 13 amino acids. Germline V gene sequence: CDR1 SGHTA, CDR2 FQGNSA. V gave up 4 bases and J gave up 3 bases, with 7 bases separating them. CDR3 bases: TGTGCCAGCAGCTGGGCCCTCTACAATGAGCAGTTCTTC. It codes for CASSWALYNEQFF.

In this sample, this clonotype turned up a few times. The V gene is TRBV6-5, the J gene TRBJ1-2; the match to TRBD1 covers 7 bases. V trimming: 5 bases; J trimming: 7 bases; junction bases outside the gene matches: 10. The CDR3 consists of 14 residues. CDR1 and CDR2 from the germline V gene are MNHEY and SVGAGI. This chain's CDR3 is CASSLNDRAVGYTF. The CDR3 nucleotides are TGTGCCAGCAGTCTAAATGACAGGGCCGTTGGCTACACCTTC.

This clonotype was counted only a few times. This rearrangement joins TRBV2 to TRBJ2-5; D is perhaps TRBD1 (6 bases). Germline CDR1 reads SNHLY; CDR2 reads FYNNEI. V was clipped by 10 bases and J by 4 bases, with 16 bases between them. This CDR3 contains 13 residues. The CDR3 DNA follows: TGTGCCACCGGACGAGGGGGTCGAGAGACCCAGTACTTC. Translated, it gives CATGRGGRETQYF.

The chain recombines TRBV20-1 with TRBJ1-1, with 8 bases fitting TRBD1. The CDR3 is made up of 14 amino acids. V was pared by 4 bases and J by 3 bases, with 7 bases of the junction left unmatched. Per the germline V gene, CDR1 is DFQATT and CDR2 is SNEGSKA (reference sequence). The CDR3 nucleotides are TGCAGTGCTACCCGGACAGGGTGGGACACTGAAGCTTTCTTT. Protein: CSATRTGWDTEAFF.

The chain employs TRBV20-1 and TRBJ2-5; unclear D gene. The CDR3 is 13 amino acids. Trimming stripped 4 bases from V and 4 bases from J, with 13 bases between. Per the germline V gene, CDR1 is DFQATT and CDR2 is SNEGSKA (reference sequence). In nucleotides, the CDR3 is TGCAGTGCTACCCGGGCGCTCGGAGAGACCCAGTACTTC. It specifies CSATRALGETQYF.

This clonotype was picked up a small number of times. The chain has TRBV24-1 and TRBJ1-1; no clear D gene. Germline CDR1 is KGHDR and CDR2 is SFDVKD. This CDR3 spans 15 amino acids. V lost 1 base and J 1 base, leaving 9 bases between the germline ends. For the CDR3, the DNA is TGTGCCACCAGTGATTTCGGCGACGCGAACACTGAAGCTTTCTTT. It translates to CATSDFGDANTEAFF.